This T cell receptor (beta chain) was observed in a study of Tregs in tolerant kidney transplant recipients. Study-level points and caveats: No direct test of biological reproducibility was done here.

Sequenced by immunoSEQ multiplex PCR; TCRdb stores in-frame clones only, minus some. The sample consists of 200,000 to 300,000 clones, about four fifths of them appearing once. CD4+CD25+CD127- Tregs, CD4+CD25- non-Tregs, CD4 and CD8 cells were sorted. Remarks on this clone: Its target is unknown. Within the sample, other DNA sequences also encode this same CDR3.

Germline CDR1 reads SGHVS; CDR2 reads FNYEAQ. This CDR3 has 16 residues. Germline trimming cut 5 bases from V and 0 bases from J; bases unmatched to any gene: 4. The V call is TRBV7-6, the J call TRBJ1-5; 10 bases fit TRBD1. Sequencing was done on a sample of CD4+ T cells from blood. The clonotype originates from a human donor in good health. The CDR3 DNA reads TGTGCCAGCAGCCTGGGACAGGGGCTTAGCAATCAGCCCCAGCATTTT. Translated: CASSLGQGLSNQPQHF.